This entry features one T cell receptor (beta chain) sequence. The antigen remains undetermined. Regarding treatment: around 19 received Ad26.COV2.S at low or high dose, single or two shots; 5 received placebo; per-sample allocation not given. Sample collection was performed on day 63 after the first vaccine or placebo injection. Ad26.COV2.S expressed prefusion-stabilized spike from the original Wuhan strain. The data belong to a study of Ad26.COV2.S vaccination and SARS-CoV-2 variants. Study in general: Once or twice, 56 days apart, Ad26.COV2.S was delivered intramuscularly.

The study, taken as a whole, reports: Vaccinated and placebo-treated recipients had similar non-spike TCR breadth. Spike-specific TCR breadth ran higher among vaccine recipients than placebo recipients.

Here immunoSEQ multiplex PCR was the method, and the copy in TCRdb shows in-frame clones only, minus some. The top ten clones hold 2.9% of a sample with around 250,000 clones, roughly nine tenths of them seen once. The CDR3 totals 17 residues. V dropped 3 bases and J dropped 9; count of bases not matched to a gene: 11. Germline V gene sequence: CDR1 LNHDA, CDR2 SQIVND (reference sequence). This clonotype was obtained from a person between 18 and 65 years old who received the Ad26.COV2.S COVID-19 vaccine or a placebo. The sample was peripheral blood, taken in a trial of Ad26.COV2.S vaccine versus placebo. This chain uses TRBV19 with TRBJ2-1; 13 nucleotides agree with TRBD2. In DNA, the CDR3 is TGTGCCAGTAGTATCAAGACTAGCGGGGGGATTTGGCGTGAGCAGTTCTTC. Its translation: CASSIKTSGGIWREQFF.